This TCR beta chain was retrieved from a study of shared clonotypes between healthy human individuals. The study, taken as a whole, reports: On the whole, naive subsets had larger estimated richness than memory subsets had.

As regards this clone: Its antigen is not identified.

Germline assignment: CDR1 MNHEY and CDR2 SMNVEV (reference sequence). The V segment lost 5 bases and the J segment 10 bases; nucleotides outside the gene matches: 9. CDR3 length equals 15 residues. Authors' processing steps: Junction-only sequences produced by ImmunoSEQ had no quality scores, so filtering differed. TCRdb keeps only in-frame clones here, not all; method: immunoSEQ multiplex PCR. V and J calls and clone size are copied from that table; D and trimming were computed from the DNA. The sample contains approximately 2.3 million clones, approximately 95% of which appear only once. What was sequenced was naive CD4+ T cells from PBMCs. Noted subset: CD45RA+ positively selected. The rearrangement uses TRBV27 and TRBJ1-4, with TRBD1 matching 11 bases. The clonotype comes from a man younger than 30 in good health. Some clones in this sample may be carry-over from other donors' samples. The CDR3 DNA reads TGTGCCAGCAGTCGGTCCGGGACAGGGGGTGGAAAACTGTTTTTT. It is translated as CASSRSGTGGGKLFF. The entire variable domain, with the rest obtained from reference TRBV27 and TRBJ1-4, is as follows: EAQVTQNPRYLITVTGKKLTVTCSQNMNHEYMSWYRQDPGLGLRQIYYSMNVEVTDKGDVPEGYKVSRKEKRNFPLILESPSPNQTSLYFCASSRSGTGGGKLFFGSGTQLSVL.